This T cell receptor beta chain was captured by sequencing in a study of blood T cell repertoires in COVID-19. V trimming: 11 bases; J trimming: 0 bases; junction bases outside the gene matches: 9. The CDR3 is 14 amino acids. CDR1 MNHEY and CDR2 SMNVEV come from the germline V gene (reference sequence). Ten or more counts support this clone. Using immunoSEQ multiplex PCR, the repertoire was profiled, and TCRdb retains in-frame clones only, with some absent. The data show about 480,000 clones, with 88% seen just once and approximately 1.8% held by the top ten. Sequences were obtained from PBMCs or T cells enriched from blood (not recorded which). The origin of this receptor is a woman between 35 and 50 years old who had recovered from COVID-19. The chain joins TRBV27 to TRBJ2-7, with 8 bases matching TRBD2. The CDR3 loop is CAPGRGGSSYEQYF. CDR3 DNA: TGTGCCCCGGGACGCGGGGGGAGCTCCTACGAGCAGTACTTC.